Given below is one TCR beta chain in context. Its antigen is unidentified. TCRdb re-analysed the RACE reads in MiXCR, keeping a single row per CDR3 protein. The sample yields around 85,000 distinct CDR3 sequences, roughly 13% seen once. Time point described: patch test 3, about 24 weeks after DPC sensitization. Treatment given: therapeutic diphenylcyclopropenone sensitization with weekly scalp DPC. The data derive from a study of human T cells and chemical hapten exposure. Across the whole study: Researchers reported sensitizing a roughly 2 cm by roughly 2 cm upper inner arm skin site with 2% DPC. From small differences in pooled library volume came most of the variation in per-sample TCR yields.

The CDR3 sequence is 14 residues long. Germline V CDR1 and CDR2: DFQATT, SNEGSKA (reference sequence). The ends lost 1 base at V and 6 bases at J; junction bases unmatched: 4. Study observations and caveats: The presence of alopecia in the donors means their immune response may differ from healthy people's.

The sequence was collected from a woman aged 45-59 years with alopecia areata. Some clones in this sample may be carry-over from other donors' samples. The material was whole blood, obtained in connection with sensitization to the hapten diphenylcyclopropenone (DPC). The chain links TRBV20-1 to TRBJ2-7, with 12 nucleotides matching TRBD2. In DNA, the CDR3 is TGCAGTGCTAGAGGGACTAGCGGGACTTTCGAGCAGTACTTC. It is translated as CSARGTSGTFEQYF.